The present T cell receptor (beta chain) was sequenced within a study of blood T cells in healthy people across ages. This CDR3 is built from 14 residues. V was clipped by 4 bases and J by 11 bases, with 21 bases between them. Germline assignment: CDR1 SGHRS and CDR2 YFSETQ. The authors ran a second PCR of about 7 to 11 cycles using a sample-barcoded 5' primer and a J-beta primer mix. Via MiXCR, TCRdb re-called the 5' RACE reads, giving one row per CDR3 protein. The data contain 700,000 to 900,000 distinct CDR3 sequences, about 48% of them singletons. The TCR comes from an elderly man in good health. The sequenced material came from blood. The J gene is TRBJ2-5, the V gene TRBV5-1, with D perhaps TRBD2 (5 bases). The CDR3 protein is CASSVVPSHWEQYF. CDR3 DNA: TGCGCCAGCAGCGTGGTGCCCTCGCATTGGGAGCAGTACTTC.